The clone carrying this T cell receptor beta chain appeared a single time. This entry comes from a study of shared clonotypes between healthy human individuals. HIV-negative, healthy adults without recent acute infections or vaccinations were the donors. A deep-level run was used for the assay. Per the authors' pipeline: Junction-only sequences without quality scores were provided by ImmunoSEQ, so filtering was different. Here immunoSEQ multiplex PCR was the method, and the copy in TCRdb shows in-frame clones only, minus some. That table is the source of V, J and clone size, and D and trimming were worked out from the DNA. The repertoire has 450,000 to 500,000 clones, approximately 82% of them found once; the top ten carry around 12%. The clonotype comes from a woman between 40 and 55 years old in good health. Some clones in this sample may be carry-over from other donors' samples. The sequencing input was PBMCs.

The CDR3 loop reads CASSPVIASGETQYF. The CDR3 DNA reads TGTGCCAGCTCACCAGTGATAGCCTCAGGGGAGACCCAGTACTTC. The chain uses TRBV18 and TRBJ2-5; TRBD1 might be the D (5 bases). The V and J ends lost 2 bases and 5 bases respectively, with 15 bases between them. From germline, CDR1 is KGHSH and CDR2 LQKENI. The CDR3 has 15 residues.